The clone carrying this TCR beta chain was seen a few times. Its antigen remains unknown. Germline CDR1 is MGHRA and CDR2 is YSYEKL. The CDR3 has 16 residues. Trimming removed 0 bases at V and 1 base at J, with 11 bases between. cDNA molecules, individually, were tagged with unique molecular identifiers. TCRdb independently ran MiXCR on the 5' RACE reads; one entry per CDR3 protein. The repertoire includes roughly 93,000 distinct CDR3 sequences, approximately 11% of them detected once, and 5.1% sits in the top ten. The data originate from a study of early T cells in non-severe SARS-CoV-2 infection. Overall study context: With bulk RNA from unsorted whole blood as input, sequencing yielded unpaired chains. Study outcomes and limitations: The VDJdb matching leaned toward anti-spike CD8 responses and overlooked private and CD4 specificities.

The chain recombines TRBV4-1 with TRBJ2-3; no definite D call. The source is an adult who was a healthcare worker with PCR-confirmed SARS-CoV-2 infection or an uninfected control (not recorded which). Sequenced input: whole blood. CDR3 sequence: CASSQEFGKGTDTQYF. The DNA for the CDR3 is TGCGCCAGCAGCCAAGAGTTCGGAAAGGGCACAGATACGCAGTATTTT.